The 21 T cell receptor beta chains below were found in one sample sequenced in a study of human T cells and chemical hapten exposure. Indicated time point: pre-sensitization, week 0. The treatment denotes: therapeutic diphenylcyclopropenone sensitization with weekly scalp DPC. TCRdb re-called the RACE reads with MiXCR, one entry per CDR3 protein. This sample has some 300,000 distinct CDR3 sequences, with 4.5% to 7% found just once. The source was whole blood, collected in connection with sensitization to the hapten diphenylcyclopropenone (DPC). The receptor set was obtained from a woman younger than 35 with alopecia areata. Some clones in this sample may be carry-over from other donors' samples.

The chain has TRBV6-5 and TRBJ2-3; 8 bases align to TRBD2. Germline V gene sequence: CDR1 MNHEY, CDR2 SVGAGI. The CDR3 loop spans 16 amino acids. The trim removed 0 bases at V and 4 bases at J, leaving 6 bases unmatched. This CDR3 is CASSYSTRGGPDTQYF. For the CDR3, the DNA is TGTGCCAGCAGTTACTCGACACGGGGGGGCCCAGATACGCAGTATTTT.

V usage is TRBV7-3 and J usage is TRBJ2-2; D gene unclear. The CDR3 consists of 12 residues. Germline V lookup: CDR1 SGHTA, CDR2 FQGTGA. V was trimmed by 7 bases and J by 0 bases, leaving 3 bases between them. The CDR3 reads CASMANTGELFF. The CDR3 DNA sequence: TGTGCCAGCATGGCGAACACCGGGGAGCTGTTTTTT.

This clonotype was found many times. V is TRBV13 and J is TRBJ2-1; tentative D call: TRBD2 (6 bases). This CDR3 region has 18 residues. Germline V gene lookup returns CDR1 PRHDT and CDR2 FYEKMQ (reference sequence). Trimming took 5 bases from V and 6 from J, leaving 26 bases between them. CDR3 sequence (DNA): TGTGCCAGCAGCCACGAGACCCCCAGCGGGTACGGGTCCAATGAGCAGTTCTTC. Encoded protein: CASSHETPSGYGSNEQFF.

CDR3 DNA: TGCGCCAGCAGCTTGGAAGGCCCTTGGGACTACGAGCAGTACTTC. Translating it yields CASSLEGPWDYEQYF. This chain joins TRBV5-1 and TRBJ2-7; D is unresolved. CDR3 size: 15 residues. V gave up 0 bases and J gave up 3 bases, with 13 bases separating them. Germline-derived CDR1 and CDR2 are SGHRS and YFSETQ.

CDR3 DNA: TGCAGTGCTTACCGACGGCTCTATGGCTACACCTTC. Amino acids: CSAYRRLYGYTF. The chain uses TRBV20-1 and TRBJ1-2; D is unresolved. V dropped 5 bases and J dropped 4 bases, with 11 bases sitting between them. CDR3 size: 12 residues. Germline V gene sequence: CDR1 DFQATT, CDR2 SNEGSKA (reference sequence).

This clonotype appeared many times. The chain combines TRBV7-2 with TRBJ2-5; 7 bases line up with TRBD2. The CDR3 spans 14 residues. Trimming at V came to 5 bases and at J to 2 bases, leaving 5 bases not matched to a gene. The germline gives CDR1 SGHTA, CDR2 FQGNSA. The CDR3 spells CASSLGTNQETQYF. In DNA form, the CDR3 reads TGTGCCAGCAGCCTCGGGACTAATCAAGAGACCCAGTACTTC.

There are many counts of this clonotype. The genes are TRBV6-5 and TRBJ2-3; 9 bases are a match to TRBD1. This CDR3 has 15 residues. Germline V gene sequence: CDR1 MNHEY, CDR2 SVGAGI. The ends lost 4 bases at V and 5 bases at J; junction bases unmatched: 7. The CDR3 loop is CASSLSGQGGDTQYF. The CDR3 nucleotides are TGTGCCAGCAGTTTGTCGGGACAGGGAGGAGATACGCAGTATTTT.

This clonotype was counted between two and nine times. The chain links TRBV4-3 to TRBJ2-7; no clear D. The germline V and J ends were trimmed by 1 base and 3 bases, with 13 bases remaining between them. The CDR3 has 15 amino acids. Germline V CDR1 and CDR2: LGHNA, YSLEER. CDR3 sequence (DNA): TGCGCCAGCAGCCAAGTGGCGGCAGCTGGCTACGAGCAGTACTTC. It translates to CASSQVAAAGYEQYF.

This clonotype was observed many times. The rearrangement joins TRBV29-1 to TRBJ1-1, with a tentative D call TRBD1 (5 bases). The CDR3 is 13 amino acids. CDR1 and CDR2 from the germline V gene are SQVTM and ANQGSEA. The V gene lost 4 bases and the J gene lost 1 base, with 10 bases spanning the gap. CDR3 coding DNA: TGCAGCGTTGCACAGGCGACGAACACTGAAGCTTTCTTT. Amino acids: CSVAQATNTEAFF.

This clonotype was observed at least ten times. The chain combines TRBV6-6 with TRBJ1-6; perhaps TRBD1 as D (6 bases). CDR1 and CDR2 from the germline V gene are MNHNY and SVGAGI (reference sequence). V was cut by 6 bases and J by 3 bases, with 12 bases left in between. The CDR3 totals 15 residues. The DNA for the CDR3 is TGTGCCAGCAGGGGCGACAGGAACTATAATTCACCCCTCCACTTT. This encodes CASRGDRNYNSPLHF.

The chain uses TRBV7-2 and TRBJ1-5; D unresolved. The CDR3 consists of 15 residues. Trimming removed 5 bases at V and 3 bases at J, with 14 bases between. CDR1 and CDR2 (germline): SGHTA, FQGNSA. CDR3: CASSRIGVINQPQHF. DNA for the CDR3: TGTGCCAGCAGCAGAATTGGGGTTATCAATCAGCCCCAGCATTTT.

This clonotype appeared a few times. The V gene is TRBV3-1, the J gene TRBJ1-2; no definite D call. The germline gives CDR1 LGHDT, CDR2 YNNKEL (reference sequence). This CDR3 is built from 14 residues. V shed 4 bases and J shed 0 bases, with 9 bases lying between them. This chain's CDR3 is CASSPRRANYGYTF. The CDR3, as DNA: TGTGCCAGCAGCCCGCGGAGAGCTAACTATGGCTACACCTTC.

This clonotype was observed many times. This chain links TRBV3-1 with TRBJ1-6, with D unresolved. Trimming took 2 bases from V and 13 from J, leaving 9 bases between them. The CDR3 is 12 amino acids. Germline V CDR1 and CDR2: LGHDT, YNNKEL (reference sequence). The CDR3 reads CASSQSQTPLHF. The CDR3 region has the DNA TGTGCCAGCAGCCAATCACAAACTCCCCTCCACTTT.

This clonotype was detected a few times. The chain couples TRBV7-8 to TRBJ1-5; 7 bases are shared with TRBD1. The germline V gene has CDR1 SGHVS and CDR2 FQNEAQ. J was trimmed by 3 bases and V by 2 bases; bases with no gene match: 7. The CDR3 totals 16 residues. The CDR3 loop is CASSLQGRGTNQPQHF. CDR3 bases: TGTGCCAGCAGCTTACAAGGCAGGGGGACCAATCAGCCCCAGCATTTT. The full variable domain, rest sourced from reference TRBV7-8 and TRBJ1-5, is GAGVSQSPRYKVAKRGQDVALRCDPISGHVSLFWYQQALGQGPEFLTYFQNEAQLDKSGLPSDRFFAERPEGSVSTLKIQRTQQEDSAVYLCASSLQGRGTNQPQHFGDGTRLSIL.

This clonotype was counted a few times. The V gene is TRBV3-1, the J gene TRBJ1-2; no reliable D call. The CDR3 contains 13 residues. Germline V gene data show CDR1 as LGHDT and CDR2 as YNNKEL (reference sequence). V lost 4 bases to trimming and J lost 8 bases, with 14 bases between them. DNA of the CDR3: TGTGCCAGCAGCCGCGACACCAAGAAGGGCTACACCTTC. As protein: CASSRDTKKGYTF.

The chain employs TRBV28 and TRBJ1-1; D call uncertain. V was shortened by 4 bases and J by 11 bases, with 14 bases between the two germline ends. The CDR3 is made up of 12 amino acids. Germline values: CDR1 MDHEN, CDR2 SYDVKM. Written as DNA, the CDR3 is TGTGCCAGCAGTTCCCCCGGTCGCGGGGCTTTCTTT. This encodes CASSSPGRGAFF. The complete variable domain, with remaining parts taken from reference TRBV28 and TRBJ1-1, reads DVKVTQSSRYLVKRTGEKVFLECVQDMDHENMFWYRQDPGLGLRLIYFSYDVKMKEKGDIPEGYSVSREKKERFSLILESASTNQTSMYLCASSSPGRGAFFGQGTRLTVV.

This clonotype was counted between two and nine times. The V call is TRBV6-5, the J call TRBJ1-2, with TRBD1 identical over 7 bases. Germline CDR1 and CDR2: MNHEY and SVGAGI. Trimming cost V 2 bases and J 9 bases; bases outside gene matches: 9. The CDR3 spans 14 residues. CDR3 DNA: TGTGCCAGCAGTTACGAGGGCAGGGGGGTGAGCTACACCTTC. Its translation: CASSYEGRGVSYTF.

V is TRBV6-6 and J is TRBJ2-5; 11 bases map to TRBD2. This CDR3 has 16 amino acids. Germline V gene lookup returns CDR1 MNHNY and CDR2 SVGAGI (reference sequence). V was clipped by 0 bases and J by 4 bases; unmatched bases: 4. The CDR3 DNA reads as TGTGCCAGCAGTTACTCCCGGGGGACTAGCGGAGAGACCCAGTACTTC. Translation gives CASSYSRGTSGETQYF.

This clonotype has more than one count but fewer than ten. The chain carries TRBV10-3 and TRBJ2-3; D not certain. Germline-derived CDR1 and CDR2 are ENHRY and SYGVKD. CDR3 length: 14 amino acids. Trimming pared 6 bases from V and 2 bases from J, leaving 12 bases between. As DNA, the CDR3 is TGTGCCATCAGATTAGGACCAGACACAGATACGCAGTATTTT. It yields the protein CAIRLGPDTDTQYF.

This clonotype was found many times. The rearrangement uses TRBV10-2 and TRBJ2-5, with 7 bases that match TRBD1. The J segment lost 4 bases and the V segment lost 3 bases, leaving 8 bases of the junction unmatched. Germline V gene sequence: CDR1 WSHSY, CDR2 SAAADI. The CDR3 consists of 15 residues. The CDR3 DNA reads TGCGCCAGCAGTGACGCACAGGGGTCTTCAGAGACCCAGTACTTC. Translated: CASSDAQGSSETQYF.

This sequence joins TRBV4-1 and TRBJ2-3; 9 nucleotides line up with TRBD2. CDR1 MGHRA and CDR2 YSYEKL come from the germline V gene. J lost 5 bases, V lost 1 base, and 10 bases had no gene match. The CDR3 contains 17 residues. DNA of the CDR3: TGCGCCAGCAGCCAAGTACCAGCGGGGGGTCAGCTAGATACGCAGTATTTT. This translates into CASSQVPAGGQLDTQYF.